Each of the 29 T cell receptor beta chains below was sequenced from the same sample in a study of T-cell memory formation after mild COVID-19. TCRdb itself ran the 5' RACE reads through MiXCR, one entry per CDR3 protein. The sample comprises around 200,000 distinct CDR3 sequences, 8% to 11% of which are singletons, and 3% rests with the top ten. Sequencing input: PBMCs or a T cell subset sorted from them (not recorded which). These receptors all come from a man between 18 and 29 years old who had mild COVID-19 (a few samples of this study predate the infection). Cell type and time point are not known.

J is TRBJ1-1 and V is TRBV15; D might be TRBD1 (6 bases). CDR3 size: 13 residues. The V end lost 4 bases, the J end lost 7 bases, and 13 bases lay between the germline ends. Germline V gene data show CDR1 as LNHNV and CDR2 as YYDKDF (reference sequence). The CDR3: CATSMGGQVEAFF. In DNA, the CDR3 is TGTGCCACCAGCATGGGGGGGCAAGTTGAAGCTTTCTTT.

This clonotype was seen more than once but under ten times. This chain links TRBV5-6 with TRBJ1-2, with D possibly matching TRBD1 (5 bases). Germline V gene sequence: CDR1 SGHDT, CDR2 YYEEEE. V was shortened by 2 bases and J by 6 bases, with 14 bases between the two germline ends. There are 14 residues in the CDR3. CDR3 sequence: CASSFGGGTHGYTF. For the CDR3, the DNA is TGTGCCAGCAGCTTTGGCGGAGGGACCCATGGCTACACCTTC.

This clonotype was detected only a few times. CDR3 loop: CASSLRQIYEQYF. The CDR3 region has the DNA TGTGCCAGCAGCTTAAGACAGATCTACGAGCAGTACTTC. The rearrangement joins TRBV7-2 to TRBJ2-7; possibly TRBD1 for D (5 bases). Germline V gene lookup returns CDR1 SGHTA and CDR2 FQGNSA. CDR3 size: 13 residues. V was shortened by 2 bases and J by 3 bases, with 8 bases between the two germline ends.

The DNA of the CDR3 is TGTGCCAGCAGCCAAGATTCATCTTGGGACACTCATAAGCATTTT. This codes for CASSQDSSWDTHKHF. The chain combines TRBV3-1 with TRBJ1-5, with D perhaps TRBD1 (6 bases). The CDR3 contains 15 residues. Trimming cost V 0 bases and J 14 bases, with 20 bases left between them. From germline, CDR1 is LGHDT and CDR2 YNNKEL (reference sequence).

V and J are TRBV11-2 and TRBJ2-1; D not resolved. Between the trimmed V and J ends, which lost 3 bases and 12 bases, there was a span of 12 bases. The CDR3 sequence is 12 residues long. Looked up from germline, CDR1 is SGHAT and CDR2 is FQNNGV. The CDR3 is CASSFPYGGQFF. The CDR3 DNA sequence: TGTGCCAGCAGCTTCCCCTATGGTGGGCAGTTCTTC.

The chain links TRBV7-6 to TRBJ2-2; D may correspond to TRBD1 or TRBD2 (6 bases each). This CDR3 spans 15 amino acids. V lost 5 bases and J lost 0, with 10 bases in between. Looked up from germline, CDR1 is SGHVS and CDR2 is FNYEAQ. CDR3 nucleotides: TGTGCCAGCAGCCCGAGGGGGGCGAACACCGGGGAGCTGTTTTTT. Translated, it gives CASSPRGANTGELFF.

This sequence joins TRBV5-1 and TRBJ2-3; D is ambiguous. With 2 bases removed from V and 2 bases from J, the gap between germline ends came to 6 bases. CDR1 and CDR2 (germline): SGHRS, YFSETQ. The CDR3 is 13 amino acids. The CDR3 sequence is CASSLKSTDTQYF. The CDR3 DNA sequence: TGCGCCAGCAGCTTAAAGTCCACAGATACGCAGTATTTT.

This rearrangement joins TRBV10-3 to TRBJ2-3; possible D gene TRBD2, 6 bases. The CDR3 runs to 17 residues. V lost 1 base to trimming and J lost 1 base, with 15 bases between them. Germline-derived CDR1 and CDR2 are ENHRY and SYGVKD. CDR3 nucleotide sequence: TGTGCCATCAGTGAGTTTAGCGGAGACGAGGGCACAGATACGCAGTATTTT. As protein: CAISEFSGDEGTDTQYF.

This clonotype was recorded a few times. The rearrangement joins TRBV6-6 to TRBJ2-5; D is ambiguous. Trimming left V 4 bases short and J 5 bases short, with 8 bases between. Germline V gene lookup returns CDR1 MNHNY and CDR2 SVGAGI (reference sequence). The CDR3 extends over 12 amino acids. CDR3 nucleotides: TGTGCCAGCAGTTCTCCTCCGGAGACCCAGTACTTC. The encoded protein is CASSSPPETQYF.

This clonotype showed up just a few times. This chain links TRBV20-1 with TRBJ2-5; D is possibly TRBD2 (7 bases). Germline V gene lookup returns CDR1 DFQATT and CDR2 SNEGSKA (reference sequence). The V and J ends lost 0 bases and 4 bases respectively, with 15 bases between them. The CDR3 runs 15 residues. CDR3 region: CSARDWRGPGETQYF. DNA for the CDR3: TGCAGTGCTAGAGATTGGCGGGGGCCCGGAGAGACCCAGTACTTC.

Only a few counts were recorded for this clonotype. The rearrangement uses TRBV6-2 or TRBV6-3 and TRBJ2-3; 7 bases match TRBD1. Germline CDR1 MNHEY, CDR2 SVGEGT. Losses at the gene ends were 4 bases for V and 4 bases for J; bases not matched to a gene: 5. The CDR3 sequence is 14 residues long. The CDR3 nucleotides read TGTGCCAGCAGTTCTTGGCAGGGGGCAGATACGCAGTATTTT. As protein: CASSSWQGADTQYF.

This clonotype was observed a handful of times. CDR3 bases: TGTGCCAGCAGGACCGATAGCGGGGGGGAATTCACGCAGTATTTT. Translating it yields CASRTDSGGEFTQYF. The rearrangement uses TRBV6-6 and TRBJ2-3, with 11 bases lining up with TRBD2. Germline trimming cut 6 bases from V and 9 bases from J; bases unmatched to any gene: 11. Germline loops: CDR1 MNHNY, CDR2 SVGAGI (reference sequence). CDR3 length equals 15 residues.

V is TRBV5-1 and J is TRBJ1-5, with no clear D. CDR1 and CDR2 (germline): SGHRS, YFSETQ. V was cut by 2 bases and J by 4 bases, with 10 bases left in between. The CDR3 has 14 amino acids. CDR3 residues: CASSFGHSNQPQHF. The CDR3 DNA follows: TGCGCCAGCAGCTTCGGGCATTCAAATCAGCCCCAGCATTTT.

The rearrangement joins TRBV7-9 to TRBJ1-1; tentatively, D is TRBD1 (5 bases). The CDR3 is 17 amino acids. V gave up 2 bases and J gave up 0 bases, with 16 bases separating them. CDR1 and CDR2 (germline): SEHNR, FQNEAQ (reference sequence). The CDR3 sequence is CASSLISPRAVNTEAFF. CDR3 coding DNA: TGTGCCAGCAGCTTAATTTCCCCCAGGGCGGTGAACACTGAAGCTTTCTTT.

This clonotype has a count of ten or more. The chain links TRBV7-2 to TRBJ2-2, with 8 positions matching TRBD2. J lost 3 bases, V lost 5 bases, and 8 bases had no gene match. The germline gives CDR1 SGHTA, CDR2 FQGNSA. This CDR3 spans 16 amino acids. CDR3 region: CASSRGSGGDTGELFF. CDR3 nucleotides: TGTGCCAGCAGCCGTGGGTCGGGGGGGGACACCGGGGAGCTGTTTTTT. Supplemented by reference TRBV7-2 and TRBJ2-2, the full variable domain reads GAGVSQSPSNKVTEKGKDVELRCDPISGHTALYWYRQSLGQGLEFLIYFQGNSAPDKSGLPSDRFSAERTGGSVSTLTIQRTQQEDSAVYLCASSRGSGGDTGELFFGEGSRLTVL.

The V call is TRBV7-3, the J call TRBJ2-1; 13 bases are a match to TRBD2. CDR1 SGHTA and CDR2 FQGTGA come from the germline V gene. Germline trimming cut 0 bases from V and 7 bases from J; bases unmatched to any gene: 0. The CDR3 extends over 15 amino acids. Here the CDR3 reads CASSLTTSGGNEQFF. The CDR3 DNA is TGTGCCAGCAGCTTAACGACTAGCGGGGGGAATGAGCAGTTCTTC.

This clonotype has more than one count but fewer than ten. CDR3 protein: CSANRPGTLYGYTF. The DNA for the CDR3 is TGCAGTGCTAACCGGCCTGGGACACTTTATGGCTACACCTTC. V usage is TRBV20-1 and J usage is TRBJ1-2; D is possibly TRBD1 (6 bases). Germline-derived CDR1 and CDR2 are DFQATT and SNEGSKA (reference sequence). V was cut by 4 bases and J by 5 bases, with 17 bases left in between. The CDR3 length is 14 residues.

This clonotype has ten or more counts. The CDR3 loop reads CSATSGGYNEQFF. CDR3 nucleotides: TGCAGTGCTACCAGCGGGGGGTACAATGAGCAGTTCTTC. V is TRBV20-1 and J is TRBJ2-1; 9 positions agree with TRBD2. The CDR3 runs 13 residues. V was pared by 4 bases and J by 4 bases, with 2 bases of the junction left unmatched. Germline V lookup: CDR1 DFQATT, CDR2 SNEGSKA (reference sequence).

The table lists this clonotype with a few counts. The V and J genes are TRBV7-2 and TRBJ1-1, with unresolved D. V lost 5 bases and J lost 1, with 11 bases in between. Germline-derived CDR1 and CDR2 are SGHTA and FQGNSA. The CDR3 length is 14 residues. CDR3 amino acids: CASSPRQSNTEAFF. DNA of the CDR3: TGTGCCAGCAGCCCAAGGCAGTCGAACACTGAAGCTTTCTTT. Supplemented by reference TRBV7-2 and TRBJ1-1, the full variable domain reads GAGVSQSPSNKVTEKGKDVELRCDPISGHTALYWYRQSLGQGLEFLIYFQGNSAPDKSGLPSDRFSAERTGGSVSTLTIQRTQQEDSAVYLCASSPRQSNTEAFFGQGTRLTVV.

This clonotype was seen only a few times. V gene TRBV4-3 combines with J gene TRBJ1-3; no reliable D call. From germline, CDR1 is LGHNA and CDR2 YSLEER. CDR3 size: 16 residues. With 2 bases removed from V and 4 bases from J, the gap between germline ends came to 15 bases. The CDR3 DNA reads as TGCGCCAGCAGCCAAAGATCACGAGATTTCGGAAACACCATATATTTT. Translated: CASSQRSRDFGNTIYF.

This clonotype showed up just a few times. This chain connects TRBV24-1 to TRBJ2-1; 9 bases agree with TRBD1. The CDR3 loop spans 15 amino acids. V shed 3 bases, J shed 7 bases, and the junction held 6 bases outside the gene matches. Germline CDR1 reads KGHDR; CDR2 reads SFDVKD. The CDR3 reads CATSDPGQGENEQFF. In DNA form, the CDR3 reads TGTGCCACCAGTGATCCGGGACAGGGTGAGAATGAGCAGTTCTTC.

This clonotype was seen more than once but under ten times. V usage is TRBV20-1 and J usage is TRBJ1-1; tentative D call: TRBD1 (5 bases). The CDR3 runs to 15 residues. In germline, CDR1 is DFQATT, CDR2 SNEGSKA (reference sequence). V lost 4 bases to trimming and J lost 3 bases, with 18 bases between them. The CDR3 sequence: CSATTPARGDTEAFF. The CDR3 DNA reads TGCAGTGCTACCACGCCGGCTCGGGGGGACACTGAAGCTTTCTTT.

This clonotype was picked up many times. The chain links TRBV7-9 to TRBJ2-1; D is undetermined. V was clipped by 2 bases and J by 0 bases, with 8 bases between them. Germline assignment: CDR1 SEHNR and CDR2 FQNEAQ (reference sequence). The CDR3 consists of 15 residues. The CDR3 nucleotides are TGTGCCAGCAGCTTACGCTTGAGCTCCTACAATGAGCAGTTCTTC. Its protein is CASSLRLSSYNEQFF.

The chain has TRBV9 and TRBJ2-3; no clear D. V shed 1 base and J shed 1 base, with 10 bases lying between them. Germline V lookup: CDR1 SGDLS, CDR2 YYNGEE. The CDR3 covers 15 residues. The CDR3 DNA sequence: TGTGCCAGCAGCGTAAGTGGGTCGGGCACAGATACGCAGTATTTT. Its protein product is CASSVSGSGTDTQYF.

The chain is built from TRBV5-1 and TRBJ1-4; a weak D match, TRBD1 (6 bases). Trimming pared 1 base from V and 8 bases from J, leaving 12 bases between. Germline V lookup: CDR1 SGHRS, CDR2 YFSETQ. The CDR3 extends over 14 amino acids. CDR3 protein: CASSLRGSREKLFF. CDR3 DNA: TGCGCCAGCAGCTTGAGGGGGAGCCGAGAAAAACTGTTTTTT.

The chain is built from TRBV6-5 and TRBJ1-1; a possible D gene is TRBD1 (5 bases). The CDR3 spans 11 residues. In germline, CDR1 is MNHEY, CDR2 SVGAGI. The V end was cut by 7 bases, the J end by 4 bases, with 7 bases between. This CDR3 is CASIGGTEAFF. The CDR3 bases are TGTGCCAGCATCGGGGGCACTGAAGCTTTCTTT.

In this sample, this clonotype turned up a few times. The rearrangement uses TRBV12-5 and TRBJ2-7, with D tentatively TRBD2 (5 bases). The CDR3 length is 13 residues. V lost 6 bases and J 3 bases, leaving 12 bases between the germline ends. Looked up from germline, CDR1 is LGHNT and CDR2 is FRNRAP. The CDR3 DNA reads as TGTGCTAGTGGAGAGGGAGTCGACTACGAGCAGTACTTC. It codes for CASGEGVDYEQYF.

The table lists this clonotype with a few counts. CDR3 residues: CASSDAGGSNQPQHF. The CDR3 DNA reads TGTGCCAGCAGTGACGCGGGAGGGAGCAATCAGCCCCAGCATTTT. The rearrangement links TRBV5-4 to TRBJ1-5, with D hard to call. V lost 5 bases and J 1 base, leaving 13 bases between the germline ends. Looked up from germline, CDR1 is SGHNT and CDR2 is YYREEE (reference sequence). This CDR3 contains 15 residues.

In its sample, this clonotype was seen many times. This chain uses TRBV10-3 with TRBJ2-3, with D perhaps TRBD2 (5 bases). Trimming took 0 bases from V and 1 from J, leaving 8 bases between them. CDR3 length: 15 amino acids. Germline CDR1 and CDR2: ENHRY and SYGVKD. The CDR3 is CAISESRRGTDTQYF. In DNA form, the CDR3 reads TGTGCCATCAGTGAGTCGAGGCGGGGCACAGATACGCAGTATTTT.